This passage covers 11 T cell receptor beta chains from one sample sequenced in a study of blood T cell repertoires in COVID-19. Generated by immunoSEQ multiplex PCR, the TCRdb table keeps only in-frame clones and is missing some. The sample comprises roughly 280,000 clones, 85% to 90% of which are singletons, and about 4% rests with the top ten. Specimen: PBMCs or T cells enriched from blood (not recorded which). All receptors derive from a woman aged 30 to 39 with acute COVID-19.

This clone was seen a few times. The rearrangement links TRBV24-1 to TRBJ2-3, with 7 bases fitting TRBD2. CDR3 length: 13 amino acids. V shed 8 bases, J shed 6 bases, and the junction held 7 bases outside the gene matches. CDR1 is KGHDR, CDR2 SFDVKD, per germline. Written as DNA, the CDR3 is TGTGCCACCACGCCGCGGGAGTCGGATACGCAGTATTTT. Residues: CATTPRESDTQYF.

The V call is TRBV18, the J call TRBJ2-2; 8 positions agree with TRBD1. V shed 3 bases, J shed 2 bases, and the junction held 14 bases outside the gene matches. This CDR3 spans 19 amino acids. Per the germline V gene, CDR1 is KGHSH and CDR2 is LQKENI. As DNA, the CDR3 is TGTGCCAGCTCACCCCTCCGCATTATAGGACAGGGTAACACCGGGGAGCTGTTTTTT. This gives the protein CASSPLRIIGQGNTGELFF.

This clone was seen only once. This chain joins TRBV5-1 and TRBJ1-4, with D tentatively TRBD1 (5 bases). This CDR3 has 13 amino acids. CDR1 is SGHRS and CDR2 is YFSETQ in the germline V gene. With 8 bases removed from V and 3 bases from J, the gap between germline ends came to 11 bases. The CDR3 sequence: CASTRDPNEKLFF. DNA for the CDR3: TGCGCCAGTACCAGGGATCCTAATGAAAAACTGTTTTTT.

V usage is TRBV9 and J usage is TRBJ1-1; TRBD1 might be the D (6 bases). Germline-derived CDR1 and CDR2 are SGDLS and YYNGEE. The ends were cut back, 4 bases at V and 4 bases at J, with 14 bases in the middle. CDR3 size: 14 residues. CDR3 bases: TGTGCCAGCAGCAGCACAGGGAAAGGCACTGAAGCTTTCTTT. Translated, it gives CASSSTGKGTEAFF.

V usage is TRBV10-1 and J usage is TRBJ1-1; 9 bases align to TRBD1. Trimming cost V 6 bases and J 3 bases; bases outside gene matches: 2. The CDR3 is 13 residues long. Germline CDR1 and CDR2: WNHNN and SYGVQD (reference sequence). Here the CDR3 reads CASSRDRDTEAFF. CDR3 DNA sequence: TGCGCCAGCAGCCGGGACAGGGACACTGAAGCTTTCTTT.

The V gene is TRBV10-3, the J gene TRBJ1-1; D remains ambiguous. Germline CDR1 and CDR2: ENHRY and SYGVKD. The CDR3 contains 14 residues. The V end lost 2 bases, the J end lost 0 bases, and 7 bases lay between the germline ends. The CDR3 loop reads CAISENTLNTEAFF. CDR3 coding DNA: TGTGCCATCAGTGAGAACACCTTGAACACTGAAGCTTTCTTT.

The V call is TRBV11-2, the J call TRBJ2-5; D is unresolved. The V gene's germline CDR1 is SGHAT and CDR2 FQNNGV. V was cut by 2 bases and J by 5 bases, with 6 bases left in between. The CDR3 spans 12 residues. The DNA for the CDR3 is TGTGCCAGCAGCTTATCGTCGGAGACCCAGTACTTC. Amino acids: CASSLSSETQYF.

The CDR3 sequence is CASSMERQTRGYTF. DNA for the CDR3: TGTGCCAGTAGTATGGAACGGCAGACTAGGGGCTACACCTTC. The chain carries TRBV19 and TRBJ1-2; D uncertain. Trimming shortened V by 3 bases and J by 8 bases, and 16 bases separated the two germline ends. The CDR3 consists of 14 residues. Per the germline V gene, CDR1 is LNHDA and CDR2 is SQIVND (reference sequence). The variable domain in full, completed from reference TRBV19 and TRBJ1-2, reads DGGITQSPKYLFRKEGQNVTLSCEQNLNHDAMYWYRQDPGQGLRLIYYSQIVNDFQKGDIAEGYSVSREKKESFPLTVTSAQKNPTAFYLCASSMERQTRGYTFGSGTRLTVV.

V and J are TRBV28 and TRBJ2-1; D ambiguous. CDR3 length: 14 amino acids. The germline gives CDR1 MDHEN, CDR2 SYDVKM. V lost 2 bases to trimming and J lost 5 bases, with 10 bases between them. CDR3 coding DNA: TGTGCCAGCAGTTTACTTAGCCTAGACAATGAGCAGTTCTTC. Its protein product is CASSLLSLDNEQFF.

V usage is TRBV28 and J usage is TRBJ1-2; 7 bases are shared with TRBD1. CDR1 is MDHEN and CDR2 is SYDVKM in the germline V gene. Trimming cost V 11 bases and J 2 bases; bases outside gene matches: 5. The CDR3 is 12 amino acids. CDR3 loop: CAATGVNYGYTF. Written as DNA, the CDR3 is TGTGCCGCAACAGGGGTGAACTATGGCTACACCTTC.

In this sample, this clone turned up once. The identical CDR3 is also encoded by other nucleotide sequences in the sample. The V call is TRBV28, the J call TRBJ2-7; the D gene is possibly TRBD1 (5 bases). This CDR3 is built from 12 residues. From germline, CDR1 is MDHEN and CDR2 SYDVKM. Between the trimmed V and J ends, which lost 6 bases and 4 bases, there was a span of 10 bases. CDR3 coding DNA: TGTGCCAGCAGGTCACCAGGGTACGAGCAGTACTTC. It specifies CASRSPGYEQYF.